This T cell receptor beta chain was captured by sequencing in a study of CD8 T cells in ankylosing spondylitis. TCRdb reprocessed the 5' RACE reads with MiXCR, giving one entry per CDR3 protein. The sample carries 450,000 to 550,000 distinct CDR3 sequences, 5.3% recorded once. The junction had 6 bases not matched to a gene; V was cut back by 4 bases and J by 5 bases. The CDR3 runs to 15 residues. Looked up from germline, CDR1 is SGHRS and CDR2 is YFSETQ. This clonotype was observed many times. What it binds is not known. Study outcomes and limitations: Reports of some motif variants in reactive arthritis synovial fluid and blood predate this one. Ankylosing spondylitis blood appeared to be characterized by a TCR beta motif of eight highly homologous variants.

Source material: blood, either unsorted or a sorted T cell fraction (not recorded which). The source is a male donor with ankylosing spondylitis. This chain uses TRBV5-1 with TRBJ1-5, with TRBD1 matching 10 bases. CDR3 DNA: TGCGCCAGCAGCCCGACAGGGGGCTTGGATCAGCCCCAGCATTTT. Protein product: CASSPTGGLDQPQHF.